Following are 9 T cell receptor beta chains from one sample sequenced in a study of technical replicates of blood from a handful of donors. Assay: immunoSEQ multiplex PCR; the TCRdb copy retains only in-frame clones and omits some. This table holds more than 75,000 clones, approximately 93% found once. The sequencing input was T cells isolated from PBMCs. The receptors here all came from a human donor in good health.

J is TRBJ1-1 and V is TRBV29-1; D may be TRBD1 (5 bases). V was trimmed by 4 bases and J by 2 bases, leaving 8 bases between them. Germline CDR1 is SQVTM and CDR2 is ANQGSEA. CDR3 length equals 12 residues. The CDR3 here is CSVVQGNTEAFF. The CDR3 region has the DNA TGCAGCGTTGTCCAGGGAAACACTGAAGCTTTCTTT.

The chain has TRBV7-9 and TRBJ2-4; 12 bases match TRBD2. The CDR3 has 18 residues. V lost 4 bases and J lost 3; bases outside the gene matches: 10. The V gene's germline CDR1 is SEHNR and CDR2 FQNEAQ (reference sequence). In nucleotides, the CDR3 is TGTGCCAGCAGCTCCTACTCTAGCGGGGGGGCCGGCAAAAACATTCAGTACTTC. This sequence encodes CASSSYSSGGAGKNIQYF.

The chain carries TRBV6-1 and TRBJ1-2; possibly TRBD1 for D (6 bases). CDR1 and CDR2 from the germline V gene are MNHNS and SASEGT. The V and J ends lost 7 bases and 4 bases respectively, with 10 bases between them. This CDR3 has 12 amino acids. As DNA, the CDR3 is TGTGCCAGCAATATACAGGGCTATGGCTACACCTTC. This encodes CASNIQGYGYTF.

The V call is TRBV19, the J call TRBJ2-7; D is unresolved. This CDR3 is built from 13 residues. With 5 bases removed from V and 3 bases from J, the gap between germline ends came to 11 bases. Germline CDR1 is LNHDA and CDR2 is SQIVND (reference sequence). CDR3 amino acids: CASSQALFYEQYF. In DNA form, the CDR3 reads TGTGCCAGTAGTCAAGCCTTATTCTACGAGCAGTACTTC.

CDR3 loop: CASSPDGQQPQHF. The DNA of the CDR3 is TGTGCCAGCAGCCCTGACGGACAGCAGCCCCAGCATTTT. This chain uses TRBV6-1 with TRBJ1-5; possible D gene TRBD1, 6 bases. Per the germline V gene, CDR1 is MNHNS and CDR2 is SASEGT. The V end was cut by 6 bases, the J end by 7 bases, with 13 bases between. The CDR3 consists of 13 residues.

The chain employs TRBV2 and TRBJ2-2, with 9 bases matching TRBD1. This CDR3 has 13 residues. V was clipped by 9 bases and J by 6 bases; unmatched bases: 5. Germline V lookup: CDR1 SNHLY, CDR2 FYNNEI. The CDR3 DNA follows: TGTGCCAGAGGACAGGGGTTGTCCGGGGAGCTGTTTTTT. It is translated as CARGQGLSGELFF.

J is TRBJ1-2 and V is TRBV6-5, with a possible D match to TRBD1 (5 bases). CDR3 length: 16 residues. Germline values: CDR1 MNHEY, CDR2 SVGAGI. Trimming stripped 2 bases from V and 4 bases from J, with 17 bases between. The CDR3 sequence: CASSYRAGEIGYGYTF. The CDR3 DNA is TGTGCCAGCAGTTACAGGGCGGGGGAAATCGGCTATGGCTACACCTTC.

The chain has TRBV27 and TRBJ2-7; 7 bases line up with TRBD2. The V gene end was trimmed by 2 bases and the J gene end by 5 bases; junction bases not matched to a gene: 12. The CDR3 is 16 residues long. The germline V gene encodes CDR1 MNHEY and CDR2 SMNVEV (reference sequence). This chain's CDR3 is CASSLRGLVDLHEQYF. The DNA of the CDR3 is TGTGCCAGCAGTTTACGAGGACTAGTCGACCTTCACGAGCAGTACTTC.

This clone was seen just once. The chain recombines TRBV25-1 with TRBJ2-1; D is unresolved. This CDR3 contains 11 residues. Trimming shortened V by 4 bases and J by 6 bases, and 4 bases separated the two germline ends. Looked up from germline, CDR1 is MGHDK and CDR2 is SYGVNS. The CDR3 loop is CASSGLNEQFF. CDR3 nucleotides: TGTGCCAGCAGTGGACTCAATGAGCAGTTCTTC.